The table lists the clone carrying this TCR beta chain with a few counts. Its antigen is undetermined. The data were obtained in a study of CD8+ T cells in alopecia areata. Across the whole study: Tofacitinib was taken orally by treated patients, and the dose was 5 to 10 mg twice daily. Tofacitinib continued for 6 to 18 months and was then withheld for 6 months.

General study points: Lesional tissue from the scalp (especially in alopecia totalis/universalis) showed higher clonality than normal scalp.

Punch biopsies of lesional scalp, plus peripheral blood, were taken from alopecia areata patients. The CDR3 contains 15 residues. Per the germline V gene, CDR1 is SNHLY and CDR2 is FYNNEI. Germline trimming cut 7 bases from V and 4 bases from J; bases unmatched to any gene: 8. Sequencing relied on a cDNA template that was reverse transcribed from extracted RNA. This table comes from immunoSEQ multiplex PCR, and its TCRdb copy is limited to in-frame clones, with some not included. The sample consists of over 85,000 clones, less than 50% of them appearing once. The sample consisted of CD4+ T cells sorted from blood. The rearrangement uses TRBV2 and TRBJ2-1; 9 nucleotides agree with TRBD2. This receptor was obtained from a human donor with alopecia areata. CDR3 residues: CASKSGTSNYNEQFF. CDR3 sequence (DNA): TGTGCCAGCAAATCCGGGACTAGCAATTACAATGAGCAGTTCTTC.